This TCR beta chain appears in the sequencing data of a study of regulatory T cells in long-lasting Graves disease. Indicated time point: newly diagnosed GD, antithyroid drugs for less than 3 months. Construction of the TCR library relied on RNA isolated from PBMCs. Arm-PCR of CDR3 regions with iRepertoire HTBI primers generated TCR beta libraries. MiXCR, applied by TCRdb to the multiplex PCR reads, yields one record per CDR3 protein. Of roughly 500,000 distinct CDR3 sequences in the sample, 9.5% to 15% are singletons; the top ten hold approximately 9.6%. This clonotype was detected many times. The CDR3 has 15 amino acids. Per germline, CDR1 SGDLS and CDR2 YYNGEE. V gave up 4 bases and J gave up 0 bases, with 13 bases separating them. These data also featured in a second study, about T cells in Graves' hyperthyroidism and ophthalmopathy. Turning to that study: The HTBI primer set served for first-round RT-PCR of the TCR CDR3.

Here the sequenced sample was peripheral blood mononuclear cells (PBMCs), taken at new diagnosis, from a patient treated with antithyroid drugs. The origin of this receptor is a woman aged 25 to 39 with Graves disease. J is TRBJ1-1 and V is TRBV9, with D possibly being TRBD1 (6 bases). Here the CDR3 DNA reads TGTGCCAGCAGCTCCGGGGGGCAGCTGAACACTGAAGCTTTCTTT. It codes for CASSSGGQLNTEAFF.